A single sample gave rise to the 31 T cell receptor beta chains below, sequenced in a study of T cell responses to AZD1222 COVID-19 vaccine. Method: immunoSEQ multiplex PCR; TCRdb's copy keeps in-frame clones and lacks some. Here the sample spans about 120,000 clones, about 90% being singletons. The sequences come from peripheral blood, collected 28 days after the second AZD1222 dose. These receptors were taken from an adult who received the AZD1222 COVID-19 vaccine.

This chain connects TRBV28 to TRBJ1-5; D is unresolved. Germline V CDR1 and CDR2: MDHEN, SYDVKM. Trimming removed 6 bases at V and 1 base at J, with 10 bases between. CDR3 length equals 14 residues. In DNA form, the CDR3 reads TGTGCCAGCAGGAGGGATATCAGCAATCAGCCCCAGCATTTT. It specifies CASRRDISNQPQHF.

This rearrangement joins TRBV24-1 to TRBJ2-5; TRBD2 might be the D (6 bases). The CDR3 length is 15 residues. Germline V gene data show CDR1 as KGHDR and CDR2 as SFDVKD. Trimming left V 5 bases short and J 0 bases short, with 12 bases between. The CDR3 reads CATSAGGANQETQYF. As DNA, the CDR3 is TGTGCCACCAGTGCAGGAGGGGCGAACCAAGAGACCCAGTACTTC.

CDR3 sequence reads: CASSRGSEAFF. CDR3 sequence (DNA): TGTGCCAGCAGCAGGGGGTCTGAAGCTTTCTTT. The chain carries TRBV9 and TRBJ1-1; possible D gene TRBD1, 6 bases. The CDR3 consists of 11 residues. Trimming took off 4 bases at V and 6 bases at J, with 7 bases between the two ends. CDR1 and CDR2 (germline): SGDLS, YYNGEE.

V is TRBV6-6 and J is TRBJ2-3; TRBD2 is a possible D gene (6 bases). Germline CDR1 and CDR2: MNHNY and SVGAGI (reference sequence). The CDR3 totals 15 residues. The ends were cut back, 6 bases at V and 2 bases at J, with 15 bases in the middle. CDR3 sequence (DNA): TGTGCCAGCAGAGATAGCGGAAGCCCCACAGATACGCAGTATTTT. The encoded protein is CASRDSGSPTDTQYF.

The V gene is TRBV9, the J gene TRBJ2-2; possibly TRBD1 for D (5 bases). Germline assignment: CDR1 SGDLS and CDR2 YYNGEE. This CDR3 is built from 13 residues. Trimming cost V 3 bases and J 5 bases, with 8 bases left between them. The CDR3 sequence: CASSAQGTGELFF. The CDR3 nucleotides are TGTGCCAGCAGCGCGCAGGGAACCGGGGAGCTGTTTTTT.

The chain employs TRBV7-3 and TRBJ2-5, with unresolved D. The CDR3 covers 13 residues. Trimming removed 5 bases at V and 5 bases at J, with 12 bases between. Looked up from germline, CDR1 is SGHTA and CDR2 is FQGTGA. CDR3 DNA: TGTGCCAGCAGCCAAACTATCCGGGAGACCCAGTACTTC. Translating it yields CASSQTIRETQYF.

The sample holds a few counts of this clone. The chain is built from TRBV19 and TRBJ1-2; 10 bases match TRBD1. The CDR3 runs to 15 residues. Germline lookup yields CDR1 LNHDA and CDR2 SQIVND (reference sequence). The V and J ends lost 5 bases and 4 bases, in that order; junction bases with no gene match: 7. In DNA, the CDR3 is TGTGCCAGTAGTCAATCCCGGGACAGGGGCTATGGCTACACCTTC. As protein: CASSQSRDRGYGYTF.

The chain employs TRBV5-1 and TRBJ1-2; D gene ambiguous. V was shortened by 0 bases and J by 4 bases, with 10 bases between the two germline ends. The germline gives CDR1 SGHRS, CDR2 YFSETQ. This CDR3 comprises 14 residues. CDR3 nucleotides: TGCGCCAGCAGCTTGGACAGTTCAGGCTATGGCTACACCTTC. It encodes CASSLDSSGYGYTF.

V is TRBV12-3 or TRBV12-4 and J is TRBJ1-5; D uncertain. V lost 1 base and J 6 bases, leaving 4 bases between the germline ends. This CDR3 spans 12 amino acids. DNA of the CDR3: TGTGCCAGCAGTTTAGGAAGTCAGCCCCAGCATTTT. This gives the protein CASSLGSQPQHF.

The table lists this clone with a count of one. The chain uses TRBV20-1 and TRBJ2-7; D is unresolved. The V gene's germline CDR1 is DFQATT and CDR2 SNEGSKA (reference sequence). The CDR3 runs 11 residues. Trimming removed 4 bases from V and 3 bases from J, with 7 bases in between. CDR3 amino acids: CSATSDYEQYF. The CDR3 region has the DNA TGCAGTGCTACATCCGACTACGAGCAGTACTTC.

This rearrangement joins TRBV7-8 to TRBJ1-6; 10 bases are shared with TRBD1. The CDR3 has 14 amino acids. The germline gives CDR1 SGHVS, CDR2 FQNEAQ. After removal of 6 bases from V and 8 bases from J, the junction contained 4 bases not matched to a gene. CDR3 protein: CASRGQGMYSPLHF. The CDR3 DNA is TGTGCCAGCAGGGGACAGGGGATGTATTCACCCCTCCACTTT.

The chain recombines TRBV7-9 with TRBJ1-1; no reliable D call. Trimming left V 2 bases short and J 1 base short, with 11 bases between. Germline V gene data show CDR1 as SEHNR and CDR2 as FQNEAQ (reference sequence). The CDR3 consists of 15 residues. The CDR3 DNA reads as TGTGCCAGCAGCTTACATGCGACGGCGAACACTGAAGCTTTCTTT. This translates into CASSLHATANTEAFF. The whole variable domain, filled in from reference TRBV7-9 and TRBJ1-1, reads DTGVSQNPRHKITKRGQNVTFRCDPISEHNRLYWYRQTLGQGPEFLTYFQNEAQLEKSRLLSDRFSAERPKGSFSTLEIQRTEQGDSAMYLCASSLHATANTEAFFGQGTRLTVV.

The chain combines TRBV7-8 with TRBJ2-5; D is possibly TRBD2 (5 bases). Deletions cut 5 bases from V and 5 bases from J, with 12 bases between. The CDR3 contains 13 residues. CDR1 is SGHVS, CDR2 FQNEAQ, per germline. The DNA for the CDR3 is TGTGCCAGCAGCGGCGGACTGTTGGAGACCCAGTACTTC. It translates to CASSGGLLETQYF.

This clone showed up just once. The rearrangement joins TRBV27 to TRBJ2-7; 11 bases agree with TRBD2. CDR3 size: 13 residues. Germline CDR1 reads MNHEY; CDR2 reads SMNVEV (reference sequence). Trimming cost V 6 bases and J 3 bases; bases outside gene matches: 1. The chain's CDR3 is CASRLAGVYEQYF. CDR3 nucleotides: TGTGCCAGCAGACTAGCGGGGGTCTACGAGCAGTACTTC.

This rearrangement joins TRBV18 to TRBJ1-2; D unresolved. CDR1 is KGHSH, CDR2 LQKENI, per germline. Trimming removed 3 bases at V and 2 bases at J, with 7 bases between. CDR3 size: 13 residues. The CDR3 DNA reads as TGTGCCAGCTCACCCGGACCGAACTATGGCTACACCTTC. This sequence encodes CASSPGPNYGYTF.

The V gene is TRBV19, the J gene TRBJ2-5; D ambiguous. Germline V gene data show CDR1 as LNHDA and CDR2 as SQIVND (reference sequence). Trimming took 5 bases from V and 2 from J, leaving 6 bases between them. This CDR3 has 12 residues. This CDR3 reads CASSLGQETQYF. CDR3 DNA sequence: TGTGCCAGTAGTTTGGGGCAAGAGACCCAGTACTTC.

This chain links TRBV6-5 with TRBJ1-2; D ambiguous. Trimming took off 6 bases at V and 4 bases at J, with 18 bases between the two ends. The CDR3 is 15 residues long. Germline V gene sequence: CDR1 MNHEY, CDR2 SVGAGI. This chain's CDR3 is CASRGPGFTVYGYTF. CDR3 bases: TGTGCCAGCAGGGGCCCGGGCTTTACGGTCTATGGCTACACCTTC.

The chain joins TRBV19 to TRBJ1-5; tentative D call: TRBD1 (6 bases). With 6 bases removed from V and 0 bases from J, the gap between germline ends came to 12 bases. The CDR3 totals 15 residues. Germline V lookup: CDR1 LNHDA, CDR2 SQIVND (reference sequence). The CDR3 coding sequence is TGTGCCAGTAGGGGGACACGTTATAGCAATCAGCCCCAGCATTTT. It encodes CASRGTRYSNQPQHF.

The chain combines TRBV6-6 with TRBJ1-2; TRBD1 aligns across 7 bases. The J segment lost 6 bases and the V segment lost 6 bases, leaving 10 bases of the junction unmatched. CDR1 is MNHNY, CDR2 SVGAGI, per germline (reference sequence). There are 14 residues in the CDR3. CDR3 sequence: CASRGTGEVDGYTF. The CDR3 DNA is TGTGCCAGCAGGGGAACAGGGGAGGTTGATGGCTACACCTTC.

V and J are TRBV6-1 and TRBJ1-2, with 7 bases that match TRBD1. With 4 bases clipped from V and 3 bases from J, the junction kept 11 bases outside the gene matches. Germline CDR1 MNHNS, CDR2 SASEGT. This CDR3 is 16 amino acids long. The CDR3 here is CASSVNPFQGDYGYTF. The CDR3 region has the DNA TGTGCCAGCAGTGTTAACCCGTTCCAGGGGGACTATGGCTACACCTTC.

The chain combines TRBV7-2 with TRBJ1-6; D is unclear. Germline V gene sequence: CDR1 SGHTA, CDR2 FQGNSA. The CDR3 spans 12 residues. The V gene lost 5 bases and the J gene lost 6 bases, with 5 bases spanning the gap. The CDR3 sequence is CASSPFNSPLHF. For the CDR3, the DNA is TGTGCCAGCAGCCCGTTTAATTCACCCCTCCACTTT.

This clone was counted between two and nine times. The CDR3 DNA reads as TGTGCCAGTAGTATAGCGGCGGACAGGGGCAACGAGCAGTACTTC. This encodes CASSIAADRGNEQYF. The chain has TRBV19 and TRBJ2-7; TRBD1 aligns across 9 bases. This CDR3 has 15 residues. Germline CDR1 reads LNHDA; CDR2 reads SQIVND (reference sequence). V was pared by 1 base and J by 5 bases, with 6 bases of the junction left unmatched.

The chain has TRBV18 and TRBJ1-1; D unclear. CDR1 and CDR2 (germline): KGHSH, LQKENI. The CDR3 is made up of 15 amino acids. Deletions cut 0 bases from V and 1 base from J, with 9 bases between. CDR3 coding DNA: TGTGCCAGCTCACCACCACCGCACCAGAACACTGAAGCTTTCTTT. Residues: CASSPPPHQNTEAFF.

The rearrangement joins TRBV19 to TRBJ2-5; D may be TRBD1 (5 bases). The germline gives CDR1 LNHDA, CDR2 SQIVND (reference sequence). V was trimmed by 4 bases and J by 5 bases, leaving 11 bases between them. This CDR3 is 13 amino acids long. DNA of the CDR3: TGTGCCAGTAGTAAAGGACATAGGGAGACCCAGTACTTC. Protein sequence: CASSKGHRETQYF.

V and J are TRBV27 and TRBJ2-3, with D unclear. V shed 1 base and J shed 0 bases, with 8 bases lying between them. This CDR3 spans 15 amino acids. Germline lookup yields CDR1 MNHEY and CDR2 SMNVEV (reference sequence). The CDR3 sequence is CASSLLAWSTDTQYF. The DNA for the CDR3 is TGTGCCAGCAGTTTATTAGCATGGAGCACAGATACGCAGTATTTT.

The CDR3 here is CASSLDASGANVLTF. The CDR3 DNA reads TGCGCCAGCAGCTTGGATGCCTCTGGGGCCAACGTCCTGACTTTC. The chain uses TRBV5-1 and TRBJ2-6, with D unclear. V lost 0 bases and J 0 bases, leaving 4 bases between the germline ends. CDR1 and CDR2 from the germline V gene are SGHRS and YFSETQ. CDR3 length: 15 residues.

This rearrangement joins TRBV29-1 to TRBJ1-3, with D maybe TRBD1 (6 bases). The length of the CDR3 is 14 residues. V gave up 3 bases and J gave up 3 bases, with 12 bases separating them. CDR1 and CDR2 (germline): SQVTM, ANQGSEA. The CDR3 protein is CSVDNNRDGNTIYF. The DNA for the CDR3 is TGCAGCGTTGACAACAACAGGGATGGAAACACCATATATTTT.

The chain combines TRBV28 with TRBJ2-4, with D perhaps being TRBD1 or TRBD2 (5 bases each). CDR3 length equals 16 residues. Germline CDR1 reads MDHEN; CDR2 reads SYDVKM. Trimming took off 5 bases at V and 0 bases at J, with 14 bases between the two ends. The DNA for the CDR3 is TGTGCCAGCAGTGCGCCGGGGCTCCTAGCCAAAAACATTCAGTACTTC. Amino acid sequence: CASSAPGLLAKNIQYF.

The genes are TRBV27 and TRBJ2-1; D gene ambiguous. CDR1 and CDR2 (germline): MNHEY, SMNVEV (reference sequence). Trimming shortened V by 2 bases and J by 8 bases, and 4 bases separated the two germline ends. CDR3 length equals 11 residues. For the CDR3, the DNA is TGTGCCAGCAGTTTAGGCGATGAGCAGTTCTTC. Residues: CASSLGDEQFF.

On this clone: Mismatch with germline at one junction end may stem from a read error. This sequence joins TRBV2 and TRBJ1-1; D is undetermined. Germline lookup yields CDR1 SNHLY and CDR2 FYNNEI. The CDR3 is 11 residues long. The CDR3 is CASREGTEAFF. In DNA form, the CDR3 reads TGTGCCAGCAGGGAAGGGACTGAAGCTTTCTTT.

The count of this clone is one. This chain links TRBV7-3 with TRBJ2-1, with 9 bases matching TRBD2. V gave up 5 bases and J gave up 6 bases; unmatched junction bases: 8. CDR3 length: 15 residues. CDR1 and CDR2 from the germline V gene are SGHTA and FQGTGA. The chain's CDR3 is CASSPLAGAGNEQFF. CDR3 DNA sequence: TGTGCCAGCAGCCCTTTAGCGGGGGCCGGCAATGAGCAGTTCTTC.